The entry that follows covers one T cell receptor beta chain sequence. This specimen comes from a study of T cell clones after liver transplantation. About the research overall: Samples came from ITN030ST, which attempted immunosuppression withdrawal within 2 years of liver transplantation. Post-transplant blood was tracked for graft-donor-reactive T cell clones identified in a pre-transplant mixed lymphocyte reaction. Pre-transplant mixed lymphocyte reactions yielded third-party-reactive TCRbeta sequences as comparators for graft-donor-reactive sequences.

V was trimmed by 8 bases and J by 3 bases, leaving 14 bases between them. CDR1 is MDHEN, CDR2 SYDVKM, per germline. This CDR3 has 14 residues. Only in-frame clones appear in the TCRdb table, and some are missing; sequencing was by immunoSEQ multiplex PCR. Seen here are around 71,000 clones, 75% to 90% observed once, and the top ten hold approximately 0.73%. The chain has TRBV28 and TRBJ1-5; a possible D gene is TRBD1 (5 bases). The clonotype was recovered from a human patient who received a liver transplant. Some of the T cells may derive from the graft donor. Sequenced material: CD4+ T cells from blood, taken 12 months after liver transplant. Here the CDR3 DNA reads TGTGCCAGCTATTCCAGGGCTAACAATCAGCCCCAGCATTTT. Translating it yields CASYSRANNQPQHF.